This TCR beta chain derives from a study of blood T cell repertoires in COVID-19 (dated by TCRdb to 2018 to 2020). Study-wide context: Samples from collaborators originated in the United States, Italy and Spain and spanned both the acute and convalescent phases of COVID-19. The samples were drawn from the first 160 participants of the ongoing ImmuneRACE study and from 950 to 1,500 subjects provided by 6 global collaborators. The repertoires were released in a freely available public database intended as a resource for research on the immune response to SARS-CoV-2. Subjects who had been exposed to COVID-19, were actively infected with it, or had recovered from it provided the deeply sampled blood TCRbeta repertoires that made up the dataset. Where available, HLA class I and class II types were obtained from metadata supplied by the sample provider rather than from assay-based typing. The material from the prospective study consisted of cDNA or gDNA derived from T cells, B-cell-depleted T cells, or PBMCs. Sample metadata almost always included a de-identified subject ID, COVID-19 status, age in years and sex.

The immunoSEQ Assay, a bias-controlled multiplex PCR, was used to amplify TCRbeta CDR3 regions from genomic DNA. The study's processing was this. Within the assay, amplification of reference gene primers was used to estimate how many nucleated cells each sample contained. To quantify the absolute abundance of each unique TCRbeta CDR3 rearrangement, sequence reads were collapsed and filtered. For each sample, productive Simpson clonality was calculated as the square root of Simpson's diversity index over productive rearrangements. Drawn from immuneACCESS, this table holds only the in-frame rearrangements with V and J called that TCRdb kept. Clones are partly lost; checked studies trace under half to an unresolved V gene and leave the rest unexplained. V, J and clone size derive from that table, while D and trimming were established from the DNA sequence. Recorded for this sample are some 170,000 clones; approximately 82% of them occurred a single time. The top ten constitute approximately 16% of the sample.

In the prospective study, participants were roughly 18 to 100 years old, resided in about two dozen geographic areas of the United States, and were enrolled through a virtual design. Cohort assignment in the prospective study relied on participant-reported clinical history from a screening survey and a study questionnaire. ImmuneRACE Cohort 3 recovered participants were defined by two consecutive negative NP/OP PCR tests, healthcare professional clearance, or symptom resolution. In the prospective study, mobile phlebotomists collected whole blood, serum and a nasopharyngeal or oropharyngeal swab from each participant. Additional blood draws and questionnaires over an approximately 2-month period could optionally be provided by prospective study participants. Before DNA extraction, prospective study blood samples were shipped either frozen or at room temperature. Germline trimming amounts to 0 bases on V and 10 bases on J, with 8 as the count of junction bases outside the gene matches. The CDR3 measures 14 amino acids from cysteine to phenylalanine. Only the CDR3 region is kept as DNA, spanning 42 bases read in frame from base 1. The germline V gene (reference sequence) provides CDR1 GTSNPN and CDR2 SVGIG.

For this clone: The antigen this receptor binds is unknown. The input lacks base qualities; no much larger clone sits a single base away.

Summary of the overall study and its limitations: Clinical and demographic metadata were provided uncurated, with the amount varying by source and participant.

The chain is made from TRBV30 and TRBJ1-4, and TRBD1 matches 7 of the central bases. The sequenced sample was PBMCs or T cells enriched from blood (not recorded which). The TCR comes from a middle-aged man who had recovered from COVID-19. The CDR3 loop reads CAWSVSKTGPKLFF. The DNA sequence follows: TGTGCCTGGAGTGTCTCAAAGACAGGGCCAAAACTGTTTTTT.